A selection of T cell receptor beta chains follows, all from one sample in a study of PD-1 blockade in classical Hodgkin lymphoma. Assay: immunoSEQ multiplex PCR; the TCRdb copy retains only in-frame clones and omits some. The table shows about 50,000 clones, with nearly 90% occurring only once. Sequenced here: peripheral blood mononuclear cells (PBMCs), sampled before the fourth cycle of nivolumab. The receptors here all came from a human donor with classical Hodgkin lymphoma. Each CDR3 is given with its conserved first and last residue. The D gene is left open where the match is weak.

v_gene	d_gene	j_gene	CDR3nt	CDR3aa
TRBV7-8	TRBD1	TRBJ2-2	TGTGCCAGCAGCCCCGACAGGGGCGGGGAGCTGTTTTTT	CASSPDRGGELFF
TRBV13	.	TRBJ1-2	TGTGCCAGCAGCCCCAGGGTGGGTTGGGGGGTTTTGAGTGGCTACACCTTC	CASSPRVGWGVLSGYTF
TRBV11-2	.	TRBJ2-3	TGTGCCAGCAGCCAGGACTACCCGGGGGATACGCAGTATTTT	CASSQDYPGDTQYF
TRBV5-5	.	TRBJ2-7	TGTGCCAGCAGCTTATTGGAATACGAGCAGTACTTC	CASSLLEYEQYF
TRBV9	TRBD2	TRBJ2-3	TGTGCCAGCAGCTACTCTAGCGGGGCCACAGATACGCAGTATTTT	CASSYSSGATDTQYF
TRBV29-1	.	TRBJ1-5	TGCAAAGGGGACCGGGACACTTATCAGCCCCAGCATTTT	CKGDRDTYQPQHF
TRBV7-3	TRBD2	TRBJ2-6	TGTGCCAGCAGCTCGAGACTAGCGGGAGGGCTTGGGGCCAACGTCCTGACTTTC	CASSSRLAGGLGANVLTF
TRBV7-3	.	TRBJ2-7	TGTGCCAGCAGCAAGAGCGGGTCCTACGAGCAGTACTTC	CASSKSGSYEQYF
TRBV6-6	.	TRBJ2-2	TGTGCCAGCAGTTACTCAGGCGGGGAGCTGTTTTTT	CASSYSGGELFF
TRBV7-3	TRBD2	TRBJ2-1	TGTGCCAGCAGCCGTAGCGGGTGGGAGAATGAGCAGTTCTTC	CASSRSGWENEQFF
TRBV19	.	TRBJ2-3	TGTGCCAGTAGATGGGGGAGCACAGATACGCAGTATTTT	CASRWGSTDTQYF
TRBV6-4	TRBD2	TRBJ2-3	TGTGCCAGCAGTGAAGCGGGAGACACAGATACGCAGTATTTT	CASSEAGDTDTQYF
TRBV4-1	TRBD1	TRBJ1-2	TGCGCCAGCAGCCTCCCGAGCGGGCCCAGGGGGTTTGGCTACACCTTC	CASSLPSGPRGFGYTF
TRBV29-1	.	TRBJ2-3	TGCAGCGTTGACCGAGACAGGCTCTCAGATACGCAGTATTTT	CSVDRDRLSDTQYF
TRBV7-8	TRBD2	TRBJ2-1	TGTGCCAGCAGCAGCACCGGGACTACTTTCAATGAGCAGTTCTTC	CASSSTGTTFNEQFF
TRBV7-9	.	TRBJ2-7	TGTGCCAGCAGCTTACAGGGTTTAGGGACCTACGAGCAGTACTTC	CASSLQGLGTYEQYF
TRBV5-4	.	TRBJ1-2	TGTGCCAGCAGCTTGAGGGCGGAAAACTATGGCTACACCTTC	CASSLRAENYGYTF